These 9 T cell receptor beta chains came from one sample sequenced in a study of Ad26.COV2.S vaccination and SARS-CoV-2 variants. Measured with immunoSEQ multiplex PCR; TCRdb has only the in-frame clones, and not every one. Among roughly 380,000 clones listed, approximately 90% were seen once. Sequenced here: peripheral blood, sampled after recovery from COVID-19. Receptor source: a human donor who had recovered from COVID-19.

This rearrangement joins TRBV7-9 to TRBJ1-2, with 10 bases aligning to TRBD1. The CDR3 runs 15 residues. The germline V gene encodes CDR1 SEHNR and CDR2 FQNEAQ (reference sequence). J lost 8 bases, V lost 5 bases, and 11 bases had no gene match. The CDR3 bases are TGTGCCAGCAGCCCGGCCGGGACAGGGGATTTAGGCTACACCTTC. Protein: CASSPAGTGDLGYTF.

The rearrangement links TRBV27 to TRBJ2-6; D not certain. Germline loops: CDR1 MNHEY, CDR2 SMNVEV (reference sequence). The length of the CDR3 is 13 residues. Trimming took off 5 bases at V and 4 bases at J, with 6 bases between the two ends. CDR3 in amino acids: CASSIPGANVLTF. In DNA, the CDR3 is TGTGCCAGCAGTATTCCGGGGGCCAACGTCCTGACTTTC.

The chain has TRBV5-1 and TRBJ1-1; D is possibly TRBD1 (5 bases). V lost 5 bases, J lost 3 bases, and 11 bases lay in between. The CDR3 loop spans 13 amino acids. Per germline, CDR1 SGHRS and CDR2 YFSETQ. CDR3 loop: CASRFRGDTEAFF. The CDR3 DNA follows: TGCGCCAGCAGATTTCGGGGGGACACTGAAGCTTTCTTT.

The CDR3 reads CASSLDTGINRASNNSPLHF. CDR3 nucleotide sequence: TGTGCCAGCAGCTTAGATACGGGAATTAACAGGGCCAGCAATAATTCACCCCTCCACTTT. The gene calls are TRBV11-3 and TRBJ1-6; tentative D call: TRBD1 (6 bases). The CDR3 runs 20 residues. Germline CDR1 reads SGHNT; CDR2 reads YENEEA. V was shortened by 0 bases and J by 5 bases, with 23 bases between the two germline ends.

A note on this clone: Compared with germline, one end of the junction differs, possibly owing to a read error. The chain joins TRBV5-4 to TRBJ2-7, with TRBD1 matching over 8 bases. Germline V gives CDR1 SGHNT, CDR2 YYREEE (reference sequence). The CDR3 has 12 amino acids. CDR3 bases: TGTGCCAGCAGCTATAGTACAGGGGGAAGTGACTTC. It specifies CASSYSTGGSDF.

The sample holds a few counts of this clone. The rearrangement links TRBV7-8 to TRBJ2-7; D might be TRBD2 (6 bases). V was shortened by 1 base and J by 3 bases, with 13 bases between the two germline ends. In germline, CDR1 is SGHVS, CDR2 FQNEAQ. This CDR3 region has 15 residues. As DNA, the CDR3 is TGTGCCAGCAGCTTAGTCGCGGGGCAGAACTACGAGCAGTACTTC. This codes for CASSLVAGQNYEQYF.

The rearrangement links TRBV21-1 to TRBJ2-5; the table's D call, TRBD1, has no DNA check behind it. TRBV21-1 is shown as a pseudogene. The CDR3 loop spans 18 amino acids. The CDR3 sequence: CASSTSRDIFALSGTQYF. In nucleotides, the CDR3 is TGTGCCAGCAGCACGTCCCGGGACATTTTTGCCCTAAGTGGGACCCAGTACTTC.

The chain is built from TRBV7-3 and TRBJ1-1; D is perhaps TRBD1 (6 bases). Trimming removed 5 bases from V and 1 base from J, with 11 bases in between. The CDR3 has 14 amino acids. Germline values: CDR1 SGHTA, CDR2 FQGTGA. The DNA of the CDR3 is TGTGCCAGCAGCCCTACAGGGAAGAACACTGAAGCTTTCTTT. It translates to CASSPTGKNTEAFF.

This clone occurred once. CDR3 amino acids: CASGQGYEQYF. CDR3 bases: TGCGCCAGCGGACAGGGGTACGAGCAGTACTTC. The chain carries TRBV4-1 and TRBJ2-7; 9 bases are shared with TRBD1. The V and J ends lost 8 bases and 4 bases, in that order; junction bases with no gene match: 0. Germline CDR1 reads MGHRA; CDR2 reads YSYEKL. The length of the CDR3 is 11 residues.